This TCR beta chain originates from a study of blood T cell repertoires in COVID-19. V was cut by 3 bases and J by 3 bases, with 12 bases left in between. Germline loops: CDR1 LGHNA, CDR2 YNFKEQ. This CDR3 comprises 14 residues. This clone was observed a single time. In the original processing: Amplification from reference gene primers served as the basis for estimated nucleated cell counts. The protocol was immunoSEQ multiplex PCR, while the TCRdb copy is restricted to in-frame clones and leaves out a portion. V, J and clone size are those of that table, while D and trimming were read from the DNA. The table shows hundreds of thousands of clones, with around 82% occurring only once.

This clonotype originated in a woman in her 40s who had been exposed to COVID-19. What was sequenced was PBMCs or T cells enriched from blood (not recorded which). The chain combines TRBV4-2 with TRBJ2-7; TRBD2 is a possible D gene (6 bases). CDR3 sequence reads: CASSQEGNVYEQYF. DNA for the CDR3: TGTGCCAGCAGCCAGGAGGGGAACGTCTACGAGCAGTACTTC.